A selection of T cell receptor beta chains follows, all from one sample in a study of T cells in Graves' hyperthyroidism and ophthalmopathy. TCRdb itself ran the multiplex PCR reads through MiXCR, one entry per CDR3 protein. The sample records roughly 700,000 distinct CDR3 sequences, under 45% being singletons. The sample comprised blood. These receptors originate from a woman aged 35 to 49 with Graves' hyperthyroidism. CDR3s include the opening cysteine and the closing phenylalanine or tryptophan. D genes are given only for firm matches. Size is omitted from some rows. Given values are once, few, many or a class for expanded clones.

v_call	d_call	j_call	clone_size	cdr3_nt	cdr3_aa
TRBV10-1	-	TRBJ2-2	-	TGCGCCAGCAGTGGAGGACTTCTTGGGGCCGGGGAGCTGTTTTTT	CASSGGLLGAGELFF
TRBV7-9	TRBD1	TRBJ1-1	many	TGTGCCAGCAGCTTAGCGGTCGACAGGGCTGCTGAAGCTTTCTTT	CASSLAVDRAAEAFF
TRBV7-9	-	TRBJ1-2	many	TGTGCCAGCAGCCCCCCGGGGGGTAACACTTATGGCTACACCTTC	CASSPPGGNTYGYTF
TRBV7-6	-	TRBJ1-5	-	TGTGCCAGCTCACCGGGCGAGCATCAGGACCTGAATCAGCCCCAGCATTTT	CASSPGEHQDLNQPQHF
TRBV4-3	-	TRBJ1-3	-	TGCGCCAGCAGCCAAGACGGCTGTTCCCGGGACACCATATATTTT	CASSQDGCSRDTIYF
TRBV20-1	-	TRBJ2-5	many	TGCAGTGCTAGCCCCGTCGGTCCTGCGGGTGACCAAGAGACCCAGTACTTC	CSASPVGPAGDQETQYF
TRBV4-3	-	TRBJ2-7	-	TGCGCCAGCAGCCAAGATGCCGGCCTTCTTAAGGGAAGGTACGAGCAGTACTTC	CASSQDAGLLKGRYEQYF
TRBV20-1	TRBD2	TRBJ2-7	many	TGCAGTGCTAGACCAGGGACTAGCGGGGAGAGAGAGCAGTACTTC	CSARPGTSGEREQYF
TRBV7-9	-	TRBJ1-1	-	TGTGCCAGCAGCTTGTCGACGGACACTGAAGCTTTCTTT	CASSLSTDTEAFF
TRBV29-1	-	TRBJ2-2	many	TGCAGCGTTACCCGGCCAGATCTCGGGGAGCTGTTTTTT	CSVTRPDLGELFF
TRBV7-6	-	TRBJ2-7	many	TGTGCCAGCAGTCCTTCGCCAGGGTTAGGTTACGAGCAGTACTTC	CASSPSPGLGYEQYF
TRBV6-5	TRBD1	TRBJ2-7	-	TGTGCCAGCAGTTACGATCCTGACAGGGCCTACGAGCAGTACTTC	CASSYDPDRAYEQYF
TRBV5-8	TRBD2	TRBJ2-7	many	TGTGCCAGCAGAGAGCGGGGCTCCTACGAGCAGTACTTC	CASRERGSYEQYF
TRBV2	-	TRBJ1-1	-	TGTGCCAGCAAGGTCTGGGTTATCACTGAAGCTTTCTTT	CASKVWVITEAFF
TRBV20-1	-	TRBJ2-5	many	TGCAGTGCTTTACAGGGAGTCGTCCAAGAGACCCAGTACTTC	CSALQGVVQETQYF
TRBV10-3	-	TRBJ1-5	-	TGTGCCATCAGTACTCAAGAGATGCAGCCCCAGCATTTT	CAISTQEMQPQHF